Presented here are 28 T cell receptor beta chains from one specimen sequenced in a study of OX40 agonist ivuxolimab in advanced cancers. The repertoire was sequenced with immunoSEQ multiplex PCR; TCRdb's copy has only in-frame clones and lacks some. Seen here are about 58,000 clones, over 65% observed once, and the top ten hold more than 1.1%. Sequences were derived from CD4+ or CD8+ T cells sorted from blood, sampled in a trial of the OX40 agonist ivuxolimab. The origin of the receptors is an adult with an advanced solid tumor such as melanoma, head and neck, liver or kidney cancer.

The chain joins TRBV9 to TRBJ2-1; 11 bases match TRBD2. The germline V gene has CDR1 SGDLS and CDR2 YYNGEE. The trim removed 0 bases at V and 3 bases at J, leaving 8 bases unmatched. This CDR3 contains 18 residues. The CDR3, as DNA: TGTGCCAGCAGCGTAGAAAGGTTAGCGGGAGGGCTCTACAATGAGCAGTTCTTC. As protein: CASSVERLAGGLYNEQFF.

This rearrangement joins TRBV7-9 to TRBJ2-5; D is unresolved. CDR3 length equals 14 residues. CDR1 and CDR2 (germline): SEHNR, FQNEAQ (reference sequence). V was pared by 1 base and J by 3 bases, with 9 bases between. The CDR3 sequence: CASSLELAKETQYF. The DNA for the CDR3 is TGTGCCAGCAGCTTAGAACTGGCAAAAGAGACCCAGTACTTC.

This clone was counted a single time. The gene calls are TRBV5-1 and TRBJ1-2, with 9 nucleotides matching TRBD1. Germline loops: CDR1 SGHRS, CDR2 YFSETQ. The V and J ends lost 7 bases and 3 bases, in that order; junction bases with no gene match: 10. CDR3 length equals 15 residues. CDR3 DNA sequence: TGCGCCAGCCAACCCGGGACAGGGATATACTATGGCTACACCTTC. This encodes CASQPGTGIYYGYTF.

The rearrangement links TRBV21-1 to TRBJ1-4; no check of the table's D call, TRBD1, against the DNA was made. TRBV21-1 is a listed pseudogene. The CDR3 extends over 15 amino acids. The CDR3 region has the DNA TGTGCCAGCAGGACCGACAGGCAAGCTAATGAAAAACTGTTTTTT. It translates to CASRTDRQANEKLFF.

The chain links TRBV4-2 to TRBJ2-7, with TRBD1 identical over 9 bases. The CDR3 extends over 18 amino acids. Germline V CDR1 and CDR2: LGHNA, YNFKEQ. The V segment lost 0 bases and the J segment 1 base; nucleotides outside the gene matches: 10. This chain's CDR3 is CASSQDLSPGTGSYEQYF. DNA for the CDR3: TGTGCCAGCAGCCAAGATCTCTCACCCGGGACAGGGTCCTACGAGCAGTACTTC.

This clone was found a few times. The genes are TRBV5-1 and TRBJ2-2; 8 nucleotides align to TRBD2. The V gene's germline CDR1 is SGHRS and CDR2 YFSETQ. CDR3 size: 16 residues. V dropped 4 bases and J dropped 4; count of bases not matched to a gene: 9. This CDR3 reads CASSQTGTSSTGELFF. DNA of the CDR3: TGCGCCAGCAGCCAGACCGGGACTAGTAGCACCGGGGAGCTGTTTTTT. Variable domain in full (rest from reference TRBV5-1 and TRBJ2-2): KAGVTQTPRYLIKTRGQQVTLSCSPISGHRSVSWYQQTPGQGLQFLFEYFSETQRNKGNFPGRFSGRQFSNSRSEMNVSTLELGDSALYLCASSQTGTSSTGELFFGEGSRLTVL.

This chain joins TRBV7-2 and TRBJ1-3; perhaps TRBD1 as D (5 bases). The V end was cut by 1 base, the J end by 0 bases, with 10 bases between. Germline V gene data show CDR1 as SGHTA and CDR2 as FQGNSA. The CDR3 extends over 16 amino acids. The CDR3 bases are TGTGCCAGCAGCTTAGTCTCAGGGATCTCTGGAAACACCATATATTTT. Its protein product is CASSLVSGISGNTIYF.

The chain joins TRBV18 to TRBJ2-5; D call uncertain. The ends were cut back, 1 base at V and 4 bases at J, with 7 bases in the middle. Germline CDR1 reads KGHSH; CDR2 reads LQKENI. This CDR3 has 13 amino acids. The CDR3 sequence is CASSPLETETQYF. The CDR3 DNA is TGTGCCAGCTCACCACTGGAGACAGAGACCCAGTACTTC. Together with reference TRBV18 and TRBJ2-5, the CDR3 gives the full variable domain: NAGVMQNPRHLVRRRGQEARLRCSPMKGHSHVYWYRQLPEEGLKFMVYLQKENIIDESGMPKERFSAEFPKEGPSILRIQQVVRGDSAAYFCASSPLETETQYFGPGTRLLVL.

The V and J genes are TRBV25-1 and TRBJ1-1; the D gene is possibly TRBD1 (6 bases). Germline CDR1 MGHDK, CDR2 SYGVNS. V was cut by 1 base and J by 0 bases, with 9 bases left in between. The CDR3 sequence is 15 residues long. CDR3 residues: CASSEWGGLNTEAFF. The CDR3 DNA reads TGTGCCAGCAGTGAATGGGGGGGGCTGAACACTGAAGCTTTCTTT.

This clone is a singleton in its sample. The chain joins TRBV28 to TRBJ1-2, with D uncertain. V was pared by 4 bases and J by 4 bases, with 1 base between. The CDR3 sequence is 10 residues long. Germline V gene sequence: CDR1 MDHEN, CDR2 SYDVKM. The CDR3 sequence: CASSSYGYTF. The CDR3 DNA reads TGTGCCAGCAGTTCCTATGGCTACACCTTC.

This sequence joins TRBV9 and TRBJ1-1, with a possible D match to TRBD1 (5 bases). The CDR3 is made up of 13 amino acids. The V gene's germline CDR1 is SGDLS and CDR2 YYNGEE. The V and J ends lost 2 bases and 4 bases respectively, with 9 bases between them. The CDR3 nucleotides are TGTGCCAGCAGCGTCGGGACTGGCACTGAAGCTTTCTTT. It translates to CASSVGTGTEAFF.

CDR3 bases: TGTGCCAGCAGCTACCGCGTTCAAGAGACCCAGTACTTC. Translation gives CASSYRVQETQYF. The chain joins TRBV11-2 to TRBJ2-5; no definite D call. Germline V lookup: CDR1 SGHAT, CDR2 FQNNGV. There are 13 residues in the CDR3. Trimming cost V 4 bases and J 2 bases, with 8 bases left between them.

This chain joins TRBV5-4 and TRBJ2-6, with D perhaps matching TRBD2 (6 bases). V lost 4 bases to trimming and J lost 2 bases, with 16 bases between them. Germline V CDR1 and CDR2: SGHNT, YYREEE (reference sequence). The CDR3 is made up of 17 amino acids. This CDR3 is CASSRSGGSTGANVLTF. DNA for the CDR3: TGTGCCAGCAGCCGATCCGGGGGAAGCACTGGGGCCAACGTCCTGACTTTC.

This chain connects TRBV7-2 to TRBJ2-3; the match to TRBD1 covers 8 bases. The CDR3 consists of 15 residues. V dropped 5 bases and J dropped 6; count of bases not matched to a gene: 10. Looked up from germline, CDR1 is SGHTA and CDR2 is FQGNSA. The CDR3 loop reads CASSAQGAGWDTQYF. The CDR3 DNA follows: TGTGCCAGCAGCGCCCAGGGGGCGGGATGGGATACGCAGTATTTT.

The genes are TRBV9 and TRBJ1-1; D is ambiguous. CDR1 SGDLS and CDR2 YYNGEE come from the germline V gene. V shed 0 bases and J shed 9 bases, with 12 bases lying between them. This CDR3 has 13 residues. CDR3 region: CASSVGHLEKAFF. The CDR3 DNA reads as TGTGCCAGCAGCGTAGGCCACCTAGAAAAAGCTTTCTTT.

The chain couples TRBV11-3 to TRBJ2-3, with 10 nucleotides matching TRBD2. In germline, CDR1 is SGHNT, CDR2 YENEEA. The V segment lost 3 bases and the J segment 3 bases; nucleotides outside the gene matches: 15. The CDR3 is made up of 19 amino acids. CDR3 in DNA: TGTGCCAGCAGCTTTCCCGGGAACCTAGCGGGAGACGGGACAGATACGCAGTATTTT. Translated: CASSFPGNLAGDGTDTQYF.

The chain uses TRBV12-5 and TRBJ1-1; TRBD1 might be the D (6 bases). There are 13 residues in the CDR3. The ends were cut back, 7 bases at V and 5 bases at J, with 14 bases in the middle. Germline V gene data show CDR1 as LGHNT and CDR2 as FRNRAP. The CDR3 bases are TGTGCTAGTGCCCTCTCGGACAGTACTGAAGCTTTCTTT. Translated: CASALSDSTEAFF.

The genes are TRBV25-1 and TRBJ1-4, with no clear D. V lost 5 bases to trimming and J lost 10 bases, with 17 bases between them. Germline CDR1 reads MGHDK; CDR2 reads SYGVNS. The CDR3 extends over 14 amino acids. The CDR3: CASSSHTGRVKLFF. CDR3 in DNA: TGTGCCAGCAGTTCCCACACCGGGAGGGTAAAACTGTTTTTT.

This chain links TRBV25-1 with TRBJ2-3; the D gene is possibly TRBD2 (6 bases). V lost 7 bases to trimming and J lost 4 bases, with 15 bases between them. This CDR3 comprises 14 residues. Per the germline V gene, CDR1 is MGHDK and CDR2 is SYGVNS. The CDR3 reads CASKGEGGPDTQYF. DNA for the CDR3: TGTGCCAGCAAGGGAGAGGGAGGCCCAGATACGCAGTATTTT.

This chain links TRBV28 with TRBJ1-6, with 8 bases that match TRBD1. Losses at the gene ends were 4 bases for V and 6 bases for J; bases not matched to a gene: 11. CDR1 is MDHEN and CDR2 is SYDVKM in the germline V gene. The CDR3 has 17 amino acids. CDR3 in DNA: TGTGCCAGCAGTTCGGGACAGGAGATAACCTCTAATTCACCCCTCCACTTT. It is translated as CASSSGQEITSNSPLHF.

Regarding this clone: This specimen includes other DNA sequences encoding the same CDR3. The rearrangement uses TRBV27 and TRBJ1-4, with no clear D. The CDR3 is 13 residues long. Germline CDR1 MNHEY, CDR2 SMNVEV (reference sequence). Trimming removed 3 bases at V and 8 bases at J, with 10 bases between. The DNA for the CDR3 is TGTGCCAGCAGTTTCTCGGGGTTCGAAAAACTGTTTTTT. Protein: CASSFSGFEKLFF.

The chain has TRBV7-9 and TRBJ2-7; D is perhaps TRBD1 (6 bases). The germline CDR1 and CDR2 sequences are SEHNR and FQNEAQ (reference sequence). This CDR3 region has 12 residues. Trimming removed 5 bases at V and 3 bases at J, with 8 bases between. The CDR3 here is CASSEQGYEQYF. The CDR3, as DNA: TGTGCCAGCAGCGAACAGGGCTACGAGCAGTACTTC. The full variable domain, its missing parts supplied by reference TRBV7-9 and TRBJ2-7, is DTGVSQNPRHKITKRGQNVTFRCDPISEHNRLYWYRQTLGQGPEFLTYFQNEAQLEKSRLLSDRFSAERPKGSFSTLEIQRTEQGDSAMYLCASSEQGYEQYFGPGTRLTVT.

The genes are TRBV30 and TRBJ1-6; D not certain. V dropped 3 bases and J dropped 15 bases, with 15 bases sitting between them. There are 12 residues in the CDR3. Germline assignment: CDR1 GTSNPN and CDR2 SVGIG (reference sequence). DNA of the CDR3: TGTGCCTGGAGGTCTCAGGTCCCCGACCTCCACTTT. As protein: CAWRSQVPDLHF.

The chain combines TRBV6-1 with TRBJ1-3; possibly TRBD1 for D (5 bases). V lost 5 bases and J 4 bases, leaving 12 bases between the germline ends. The CDR3 sequence is 14 residues long. Germline V gene data show CDR1 as MNHNS and CDR2 as SASEGT. Here the CDR3 DNA reads TGTGCCAGCAGTCCTCGGCAGGGCGGAAACACCATATATTTT. As protein: CASSPRQGGNTIYF.

The genes are TRBV2 and TRBJ2-7; D may be TRBD1 (6 bases). V was cut by 4 bases and J by 5 bases, with 21 bases left in between. The germline V gene encodes CDR1 SNHLY and CDR2 FYNNEI. CDR3 length: 16 amino acids. In DNA, the CDR3 is TGTGCCAGCAGTGGTGGGCAGGGGAAGCTGGTCAACGAGCAGTACTTC. This encodes CASSGGQGKLVNEQYF.

This clone was seen once. The chain carries TRBV7-2 and TRBJ1-1, with D possibly matching TRBD1 (6 bases). This CDR3 region has 16 residues. V lost 5 bases and J lost 3, with 19 bases in between. Germline V CDR1 and CDR2: SGHTA, FQGNSA. Here the CDR3 DNA reads TGTGCCAGCAGCGCGGGCAGGGGAAGATGGGACACTGAAGCTTTCTTT. Residues: CASSAGRGRWDTEAFF.

The rearrangement joins TRBV7-2 to TRBJ1-2; a weak D match, TRBD1 (5 bases). The CDR3 is made up of 15 amino acids. V lost 2 bases to trimming and J lost 4 bases, with 14 bases between them. From germline, CDR1 is SGHTA and CDR2 FQGNSA. The CDR3 coding sequence is TGTGCCAGCAGCTTATTTCCAGGGACTAGCTATGGCTACACCTTC. Encoded protein: CASSLFPGTSYGYTF.

This chain uses TRBV6-1 with TRBJ2-1, with 7 nucleotides matching TRBD2. CDR3 length equals 13 residues. Losses at the gene ends were 8 bases for V and 4 bases for J; bases not matched to a gene: 5. Germline V CDR1 and CDR2: MNHNS, SASEGT. CDR3 residues: CASPTGGYNEQFF. The CDR3 nucleotides read TGTGCCAGCCCGACCGGGGGGTACAATGAGCAGTTCTTC.